These T cell receptor beta chains were read from a single sample in a study of cytomegalovirus exposure and HLA in healthy donors. Sequencing was performed with immunoSEQ multiplex PCR; in TCRdb, only in-frame clones are kept and a portion is missing. The sample holds 40,000 to 50,000 clones. The specimen was PBMCs. The receptors originated from a middle-aged woman in good health and CMV-seronegative. The CDR3 runs from the conserved cysteine through the conserved F or W. The D gene is left open where the match is weak.

j_gene | d_gene | v_gene | CDR3nt | CDR3aa
TRBJ2-3 | NA | TRBV19 | TGTGCCAGTAGTATTACTACCTATAGCACAGATACGCAGTATTTT | CASSITTYSTDTQYF
TRBJ1-1 | NA | TRBV2 | TGTGCCAGCAGTCTAGGCAGTACTAACACTGAAGCTTTCTTT | CASSLGSTNTEAFF
TRBJ2-2 | NA | TRBV10-3 | TGTGCCATCAGTGCCATCGGGTCGGCCGGGGAGCTGTTTTTT | CAISAIGSAGELFF
TRBJ2-4 | NA | TRBV5-1 | TGCGCCAGCAGCTCACAACAGGGATCCGGTGACATTCAGTACTTC | CASSSQQGSGDIQYF
TRBJ2-6 | NA | TRBV14 | TGTGCCAGCAGCCAAGAATTCGAGGGCTCTGGGGCCAACGTCCTGACTTTC | CASSQEFEGSGANVLTF
TRBJ1-1 | NA | TRBV28 | TGTGCCAGCAGTTCCCCCCTGGGGGCGAGCACTGAAGCTTTCTTT | CASSSPLGASTEAFF
TRBJ2-7 | TRBD2 | TRBV5-4 | TGTGCCAGCAGCTCGCCTTCTAGCGGGAGAAGCGAGCAGTACTTC | CASSSPSSGRSEQYF
TRBJ2-2 | TRBD1 | TRBV25-1 | TGTGCCAGCAGTGTCTGGGACAGGGGGCCCGGGGAGCTGTTTTTT | CASSVWDRGPGELFF
TRBJ1-1 | NA | TRBV6-1 | TGTGCCAGCAGTGATAGAGCCAACACTGAAGCTTTCTTT | CASSDRANTEAFF
TRBJ1-5 | NA | TRBV6-6 | TGTGCCAGCAGTTACTCCGTCACCTACAATCAGCCCCAGCATTTT | CASSYSVTYNQPQHF